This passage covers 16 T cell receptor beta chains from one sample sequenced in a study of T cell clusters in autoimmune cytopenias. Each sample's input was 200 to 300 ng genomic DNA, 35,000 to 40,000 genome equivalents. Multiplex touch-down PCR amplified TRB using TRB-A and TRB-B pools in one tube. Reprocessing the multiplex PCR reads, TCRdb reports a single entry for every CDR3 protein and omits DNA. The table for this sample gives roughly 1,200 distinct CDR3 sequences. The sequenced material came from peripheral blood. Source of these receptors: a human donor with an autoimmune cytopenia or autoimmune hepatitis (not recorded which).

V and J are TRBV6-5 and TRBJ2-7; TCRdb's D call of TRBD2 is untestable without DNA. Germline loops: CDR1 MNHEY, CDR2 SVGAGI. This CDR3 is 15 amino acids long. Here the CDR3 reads CASSSPSGFSYKQYF.

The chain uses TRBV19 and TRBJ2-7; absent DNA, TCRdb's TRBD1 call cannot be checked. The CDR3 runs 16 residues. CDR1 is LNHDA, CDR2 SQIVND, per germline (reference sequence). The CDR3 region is CASSMTSGGLPFEQYF.

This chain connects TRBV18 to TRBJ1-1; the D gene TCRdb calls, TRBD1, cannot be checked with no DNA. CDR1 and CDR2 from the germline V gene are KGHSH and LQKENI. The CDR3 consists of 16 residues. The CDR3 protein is CASSPRGQGMNTEAFF.

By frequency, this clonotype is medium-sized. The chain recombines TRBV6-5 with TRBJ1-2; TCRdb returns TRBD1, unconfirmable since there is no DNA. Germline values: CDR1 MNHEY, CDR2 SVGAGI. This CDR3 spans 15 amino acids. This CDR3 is CASSYGTGNPHGYTF.

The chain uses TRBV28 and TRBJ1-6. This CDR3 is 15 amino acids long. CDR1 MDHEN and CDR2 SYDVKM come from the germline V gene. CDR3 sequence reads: CASSSGGEKSSPLHF. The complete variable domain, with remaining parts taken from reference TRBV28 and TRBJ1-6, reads DVKVTQSSRYLVKRTGEKVFLECVQDMDHENMFWYRQDPGLGLRLIYFSYDVKMKEKGDIPEGYSVSREKKERFSLILESASTNQTSMYLCASSSGGEKSSPLHFGNGTRLTVT.

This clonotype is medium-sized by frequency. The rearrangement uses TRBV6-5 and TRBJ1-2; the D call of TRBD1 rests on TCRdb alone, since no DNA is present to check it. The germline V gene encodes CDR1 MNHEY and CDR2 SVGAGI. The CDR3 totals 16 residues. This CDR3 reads CASSYSGQGAGYGYTF.

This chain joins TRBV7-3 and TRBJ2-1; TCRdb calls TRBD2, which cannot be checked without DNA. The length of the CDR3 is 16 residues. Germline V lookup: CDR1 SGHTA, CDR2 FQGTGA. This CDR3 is CASSPVGGPGYNEQFF.

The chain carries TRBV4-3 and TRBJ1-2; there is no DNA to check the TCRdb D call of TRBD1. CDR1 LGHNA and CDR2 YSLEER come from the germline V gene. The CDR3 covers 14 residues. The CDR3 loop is CASSQNDPRGGYTF.

CDR3 sequence reads: CASSQTADTYEQFF. The chain combines TRBV4-3 with TRBJ2-1. The CDR3 sequence is 14 residues long. Germline CDR1 LGHNA, CDR2 YSLEER.

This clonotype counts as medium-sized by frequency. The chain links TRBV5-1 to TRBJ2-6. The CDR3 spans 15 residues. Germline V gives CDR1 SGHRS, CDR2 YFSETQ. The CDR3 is CASRYSASGANVLTF.

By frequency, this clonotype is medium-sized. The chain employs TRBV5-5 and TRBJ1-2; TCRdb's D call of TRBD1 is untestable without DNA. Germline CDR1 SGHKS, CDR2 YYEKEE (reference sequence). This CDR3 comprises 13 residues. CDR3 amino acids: CASSSDGTYGYTF.

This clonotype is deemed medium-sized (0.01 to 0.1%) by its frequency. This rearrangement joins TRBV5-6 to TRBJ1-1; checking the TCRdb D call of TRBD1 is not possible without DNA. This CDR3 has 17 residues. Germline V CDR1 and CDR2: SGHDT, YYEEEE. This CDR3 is CASSFWATSGVNPEAFF. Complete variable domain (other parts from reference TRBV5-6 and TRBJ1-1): DAGVTQSPTHLIKTRGQQVTLRCSPKSGHDTVSWYQQALGQGPQFIFQYYEEEERQRGNFPDRFSGHQFPNYSSELNVNALLLGDSALYLCASSFWATSGVNPEAFFGQGTRLTVV.

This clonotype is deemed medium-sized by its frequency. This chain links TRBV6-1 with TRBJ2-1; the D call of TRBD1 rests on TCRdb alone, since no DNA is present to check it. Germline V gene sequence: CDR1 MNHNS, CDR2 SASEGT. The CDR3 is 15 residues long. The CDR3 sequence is CASSVGVPNYNEQFF.

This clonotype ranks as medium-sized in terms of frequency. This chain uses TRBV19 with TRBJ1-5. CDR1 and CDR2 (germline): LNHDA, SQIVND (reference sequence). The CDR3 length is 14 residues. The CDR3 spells CASSAQTAAQPQHF.

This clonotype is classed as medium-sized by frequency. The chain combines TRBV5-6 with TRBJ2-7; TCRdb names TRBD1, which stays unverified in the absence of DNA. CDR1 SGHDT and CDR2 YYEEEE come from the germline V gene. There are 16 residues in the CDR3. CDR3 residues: CASSSPFRQSSYEQYF.

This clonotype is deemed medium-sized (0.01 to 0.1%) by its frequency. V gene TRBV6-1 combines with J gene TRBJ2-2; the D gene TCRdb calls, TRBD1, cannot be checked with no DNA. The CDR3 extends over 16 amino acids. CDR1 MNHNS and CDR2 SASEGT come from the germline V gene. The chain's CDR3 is CASSSKTGGLAGELFF.